The 20 T cell receptor beta chains reported below all come from one sample, sequenced in a study of blood T cells in healthy people across ages. Through a sample-barcoded 5' primer and a J-beta primer mix, a second PCR was run for roughly 6 to 12 cycles. TCRdb reprocessed the 5' RACE reads via MiXCR and lists one record per CDR3 protein. The sample carries some 790,000 distinct CDR3 sequences, about 28% recorded once. Sequenced: blood. These receptor sequences come from an elderly woman in good health.

This clonotype was observed many times. The rearrangement links TRBV29-1 to TRBJ2-7; the D call may be TRBD1 or TRBD2 (7 bases each). The CDR3 covers 14 residues. Trimming took off 4 bases at V and 2 bases at J, with 15 bases between the two ends. Germline V gives CDR1 SQVTM, CDR2 ANQGSEA. CDR3 nucleotide sequence: TGCAGCGTTGGAGGGCAGGGGGGGCCCTACGAGCAGTACTTC. Amino acids: CSVGGQGGPYEQYF.

This clonotype was counted ten times or more. The rearrangement joins TRBV6-5 to TRBJ1-6; no clear D gene. The CDR3 spans 14 residues. Trimming cost V 9 bases and J 10 bases, with 19 bases left between them. Germline V lookup: CDR1 MNHEY, CDR2 SVGAGI. DNA for the CDR3: TGTGCCAGTACATCCGGCGGTTTCTCCTCACCCCTCCACTTT. Translating gives CASTSGGFSSPLHF.

The table lists this clonotype with many counts. This chain joins TRBV7-2 and TRBJ2-7; 7 bases fit TRBD1. CDR1 SGHTA and CDR2 FQGNSA come from the germline V gene. With 5 bases clipped from V and 6 bases from J, the junction kept 13 bases outside the gene matches. CDR3 length: 15 amino acids. This CDR3 is CASSNGQARRVEQYF. CDR3 coding DNA: TGTGCCAGCAGCAATGGACAGGCCCGCCGGGTCGAGCAGTACTTC.

This clonotype occurred many times. V gene TRBV15 combines with J gene TRBJ2-1, with D maybe TRBD1 (5 bases). This CDR3 has 14 amino acids. Germline V CDR1 and CDR2: LNHNV, YYDKDF (reference sequence). The germline V and J ends were trimmed by 3 bases and 5 bases, with 11 bases remaining between them. In DNA, the CDR3 is TGTGCCACCAGCAGGGCGAGGACAAACAATGAGCAGTTCTTC. Protein product: CATSRARTNNEQFF.

This clonotype occurred a few times. V gene TRBV10-2 combines with J gene TRBJ1-1; TRBD1 aligns across 9 bases. The junction had 7 bases not matched to a gene; V was cut back by 7 bases and J by 4 bases. The CDR3 totals 14 residues. Germline V gene lookup returns CDR1 WSHSY and CDR2 SAAADI. CDR3 loop: CASTFGGQGTEAFF. CDR3 DNA sequence: TGCGCCAGCACGTTTGGGGGACAGGGCACTGAAGCTTTCTTT.

This clonotype was counted a few times. The chain is built from TRBV20-1 and TRBJ2-7; possibly TRBD2 for D (5 bases). The CDR3 has 15 amino acids. The germline V gene encodes CDR1 DFQATT and CDR2 SNEGSKA (reference sequence). V was clipped by 3 bases and J by 7 bases, with 22 bases between them. The CDR3 bases are TGCAGTGCTAGTAGGGAGCTGAGCTCCTACAATGAGCAGTACTTC. It codes for CSASRELSSYNEQYF.

This clonotype was counted once. The chain is built from TRBV5-6 and TRBJ1-6; 7 bases are a match to TRBD1. This CDR3 contains 18 residues. Germline CDR1 SGHDT, CDR2 YYEEEE. V was clipped by 8 bases and J by 1 base; unmatched bases: 15. CDR3 in amino acids: CASSPPGQVESYNSPLHF. In DNA form, the CDR3 reads TGTGCCAGTAGCCCTCCTGGACAGGTCGAGTCCTATAATTCACCCCTCCACTTT.

At least ten counts were recorded for this clonotype. Here the CDR3 DNA reads TGCAGTGCTAGGCGGACAGGGGGTTCCTATGGCTACACCTTC. Its protein product is CSARRTGGSYGYTF. The chain carries TRBV20-1 and TRBJ1-2, with 10 bases lining up with TRBD1. This CDR3 comprises 14 residues. Germline V gene data show CDR1 as DFQATT and CDR2 as SNEGSKA (reference sequence). After removal of 3 bases from V and 4 bases from J, the junction contained 5 bases not matched to a gene.

This clonotype was seen ten or more times. The genes are TRBV20-1 and TRBJ2-1; 8 nucleotides align to TRBD1. Germline V gene sequence: CDR1 DFQATT, CDR2 SNEGSKA (reference sequence). The CDR3 sequence is 12 residues long. With V trimmed by 5 bases and J by 4 bases, 1 base remained unmatched. CDR3 nucleotide sequence: TGCAGTGCTGGACAGGGATACAATGAGCAGTTCTTC. The encoded protein is CSAGQGYNEQFF.

V usage is TRBV20-1 and J usage is TRBJ2-3; no firm D call. The CDR3 is made up of 13 amino acids. The ends were cut back, 6 bases at V and 6 bases at J, with 16 bases in the middle. CDR1 and CDR2 from the germline V gene are DFQATT and SNEGSKA (reference sequence). CDR3 in amino acids: CSASRFERDTQYF. CDR3 coding DNA: TGCAGTGCCTCGAGGTTCGAAAGGGATACGCAGTATTTT.

This clonotype was recorded at least ten times. The chain couples TRBV29-1 to TRBJ1-2; 7 bases are a match to TRBD1. J lost 7 bases, V lost 0 bases, and 20 bases had no gene match. The CDR3 contains 18 residues. Looked up from germline, CDR1 is SQVTM and CDR2 is ANQGSEA. This chain's CDR3 is CSVEDRSVRGGAVGGYTF. DNA for the CDR3: TGCAGCGTTGAAGATAGGTCGGTCAGAGGGGGCGCGGTAGGTGGCTACACCTTC. The full variable domain, with the rest looked up from reference TRBV29-1 and TRBJ1-2, is SAVISQKPSRDICQRGTSLTIQCQVDSQVTMMFWYRQQPGQSLTLIATANQGSEATYESGFVIDKFPISRPNLTFSTLTVSNMSPEDSSIYLCSVEDRSVRGGAVGGYTFGSGTRLTVV.

This clonotype came up many times. The chain has TRBV6-1 and TRBJ2-1, with TRBD2 matching 13 bases. V was clipped by 3 bases and J by 9 bases; unmatched bases: 2. CDR3 length equals 14 residues. Germline V gene sequence: CDR1 MNHNS, CDR2 SASEGT. CDR3 coding DNA: TGTGCCAGCAGTGACAGACTAGCGGGGGGTGAGCAGTTCTTC. Translated, it gives CASSDRLAGGEQFF.

To note about this clonotype: One end of the junction fails to match germline, which may point to a read error. This chain uses TRBV7-6 with TRBJ1-6; tentative D call: TRBD1 (6 bases). This CDR3 region has 15 residues. Germline lookup yields CDR1 SGHVS and CDR2 FNYEAQ. CDR3 loop: CASSSGEGLNSPPHF. The CDR3 DNA is TGTGCCAGCAGCTCAGGGGAGGGCCTTAATTCACCCCCCCACTTT.

This clonotype occurred many times. CDR3 nucleotide sequence: TGTGCCAGCAGCTTAGTCGATACGCAGTATTTT. Its translation: CASSLVDTQYF. The chain has TRBV7-2 and TRBJ2-3, with D unresolved. In germline, CDR1 is SGHTA, CDR2 FQGNSA. V lost 1 base and J lost 6, with 2 bases in between. The CDR3 is made up of 11 amino acids.

This clonotype appeared many times. V and J are TRBV6-2 or TRBV6-3 and TRBJ1-1; tentatively, D is TRBD1 (5 bases). The CDR3 has 14 residues. V dropped 6 bases and J dropped 1 base, with 12 bases sitting between them. The V gene's germline CDR1 is MNHEY and CDR2 SVGEGT. The CDR3 loop reads CASRRSTGNTEAFF. CDR3 DNA sequence: TGTGCCAGCAGAAGATCCACAGGGAACACTGAAGCTTTCTTT.

DNA of the CDR3: TGTGCCAGCACCCTGGGGCCAGTGAACACTGAAGCTTTCTTT. Translated: CASTLGPVNTEAFF. The J gene is TRBJ1-1, the V gene TRBV6-6; a possible D gene is TRBD1 (5 bases). The V and J ends lost 7 bases and 0 bases respectively, with 12 bases between them. Germline V gene sequence: CDR1 MNHNY, CDR2 SVGAGI (reference sequence). The length of the CDR3 is 14 residues.

At least ten counts were recorded for this clonotype. The rearrangement uses TRBV5-4 and TRBJ2-1; D not certain. The CDR3 has 16 residues. Trimming removed 6 bases at V and 2 bases at J, with 18 bases between. In germline, CDR1 is SGHNT, CDR2 YYREEE (reference sequence). The CDR3 DNA sequence: TGTGCCAGCACCGCTCGGCGTAGGACGACCTACAATGAGCAGTTCTTC. Translation: CASTARRRTTYNEQFF.

Notes on this clonotype: One base away lies a much larger clone, so this may be a sequencing read error. The CDR3 nucleotides read TGCAGTGCTAGGGGGGGACTAGCGGGGAGCTACGAGCAGTACTTC. Residues: CSARGGLAGSYEQYF. The J gene is TRBJ2-7, the V gene TRBV20-1; 13 bases align to TRBD2. The germline gives CDR1 DFQATT, CDR2 SNEGSKA (reference sequence). The CDR3 runs to 15 residues. With 3 bases clipped from V and 3 bases from J, the junction kept 5 bases outside the gene matches.

This clonotype came up many times. The V gene is TRBV2, the J gene TRBJ2-2; the match to TRBD1 covers 9 bases. The ends lost 4 bases at V and 8 bases at J; junction bases unmatched: 5. The germline V gene has CDR1 SNHLY and CDR2 FYNNEI. This CDR3 is built from 14 residues. The DNA for the CDR3 is TGTGCCAGCAGTGGGGACAGGGTGAAGGGGGAGCTGTTTTTT. This translates into CASSGDRVKGELFF. The variable domain in full, with the rest retrieved from reference TRBV2 and TRBJ2-2, is EPEVTQTPSHQVTQMGQEVILRCVPISNHLYFYWYRQILGQKVEFLVSFYNNEISEKSEIFDDQFSVERPDGSNFTLKIRSTKLEDSAMYFCASSGDRVKGELFFGEGSRLTVL.

The table lists this clonotype with a few counts. Since a much larger clone is just one base distant, this may be a read error. The chain uses TRBV6-2 or TRBV6-3 and TRBJ2-7; D remains ambiguous. The CDR3 runs 14 residues. Looked up from germline, CDR1 is MNHEY and CDR2 is SVGEGT. The CDR3 spells CASRYSETSYEQYF. The CDR3 DNA follows: TGTGCCAGCAGGTACTCAGAGACAAGCTACGAGCAGTACTTC.